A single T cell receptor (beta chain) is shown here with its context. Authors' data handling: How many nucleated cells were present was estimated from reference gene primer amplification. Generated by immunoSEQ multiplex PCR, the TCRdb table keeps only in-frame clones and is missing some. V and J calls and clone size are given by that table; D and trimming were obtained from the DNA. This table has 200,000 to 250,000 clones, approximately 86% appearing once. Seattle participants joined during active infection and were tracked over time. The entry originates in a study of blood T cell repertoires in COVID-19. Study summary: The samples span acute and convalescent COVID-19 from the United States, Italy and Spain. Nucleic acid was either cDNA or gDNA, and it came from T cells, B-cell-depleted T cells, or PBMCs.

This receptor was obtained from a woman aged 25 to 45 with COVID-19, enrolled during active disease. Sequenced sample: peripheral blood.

The CDR3 DNA is TGTGCCACCAGCAGGGTCGGGGGAGGAAACACCATATATTTT. Translation: CATSRVGGGNTIYF. V gene TRBV15 combines with J gene TRBJ1-3; D is perhaps TRBD1 (5 bases). The CDR3 sequence is 14 residues long. Germline values: CDR1 LNHNV, CDR2 YYDKDF (reference sequence). V lost 3 bases and J lost 4, with 10 bases in between.